This TCR beta chain derives from a study of blood T cell repertoires in COVID-19. The V end lost 3 bases, the J end lost 4 bases, and 9 bases lay between the germline ends. The CDR3 extends over 13 amino acids. The V gene's germline CDR1 is ENHRY and CDR2 SYGVKD. Adults between roughly 18 and 95 years of age took part from 24 US areas. The repertoire was sequenced with immunoSEQ multiplex PCR; TCRdb's copy has only in-frame clones and lacks some. There are 250,000 to 300,000 clones in the sample; more than 70% occur only once, and approximately 2% lies in the top ten. The chain uses TRBV10-3 and TRBJ1-2; maybe TRBD1 (6 bases). The material sequenced was PBMCs or T cells enriched from blood (not recorded which). The sequence was obtained from a woman aged 55-69 years in a cohort exposed to, infected with or recovered from COVID-19 (not recorded which). The chain's CDR3 is CAISEAGAYGYTF. The CDR3 nucleotides are TGTGCCATCAGTGAAGCAGGGGCCTATGGCTACACCTTC.